The TCR beta chain under discussion was sequenced for a study of T-cell reconstitution after alpha-beta-depleted transplantation in children (dated by TCRdb to 2016 to 2017). At the level of the whole study: The study quantitatively tracked T-cell immune reconstitution after TCRalphabeta/CD19-depleted allogeneic hematopoietic cell transplantation in children using TCR repertoire profiling. The paper's findings and limits, for the study overall: The high TCRbeta diversity at day 60 in some patients was ascribed to recipient T cells and intrathymic progenitors that had survived conditioning. The apparently early recovery of alphabetaT-cell counts about two months after transplant reportedly depended on only several hundred rapidly expanded clones that came from non-depleted graft cells. Over the following months the frequencies of hyperexpanded clones went down, and after one year T-cell counts and TCRbeta diversity were mostly credited to newly produced T cells.

Library construction relied on PCR. The data were produced on an Illumina HiSeq 2500. TCR libraries were prepared with molecular barcoding, using unique molecular identifiers to normalize TCRbeta repertoire quantification. Clones were called with MiXCR by TCRdb after fastp trimmed the public reads at Q25, and only in-frame beta chains were retained. For every CDR3 protein sequence, its rows merge into one entry that carries the most common genes and DNA. The sample table shows hundreds of thousands of distinct CDR3 sequences, and just under 8.5% are seen once. Clones ranked in the top ten supply under 8% of the sample. This clonotype occurred many times. There is no known antigen for this receptor. Within one base of it there is no much larger clone, and no base qualities were kept. The sample's treatment or condition, from its label and the paper: allogeneic hematopoietic cell transplantation with graft depleted of TCRalphabeta T cells and CD19 B cells. The children who served as transplant recipients had been given grafts of TCRalphabeta/CD19-depleted allogeneic hematopoietic cells.

The CDR3, cysteine through phenylalanine, is 16 amino acids long. Only the CDR3 region is kept as DNA, spanning 48 bases read in frame from base 1. CDR1 and CDR2 are read off the germline V gene as SGDLS and YYNGEE. V trim: 0 bases; J trim: 8 bases; unmatched bases: 10. The V and J segments used are TRBV9 and TRBJ2-1; TRBD2 matches 8 bases in the middle. This clonotype was sampled from a male patient younger than 18 who had a stem cell transplant for acute lymphoblastic leukemia, so the T cells may come from the graft donor. The material was PBMCs, mostly from graft donor cells, obtained 180 days after TCRalphabeta/CD19-depleted stem cell transplant. The DNA reads as follows: TGTGCCAGCAGCGTAGCGCCGGGAGGGCGCGGTGATGAGCAGTTCTTC. It translates to CASSVAPGGRGDEQFF.